The present entry profiles one T cell receptor beta chain with its context. Its antigen is unknown. Some clones are missing from TCRdb's copy, which holds only in-frame ones; the method was immunoSEQ multiplex PCR. The sample contains around 1 million clones, more than 75% of which appear only once. This specimen belongs to a study of shared clonotypes between healthy human individuals. The CDR3 has 14 residues. CDR1 and CDR2 from the germline V gene are MNHEY and SVGAGI. The V end was cut by 2 bases, the J end by 4 bases, with 9 bases between. General study points: An effect of sequencing depth on clonotype sharing among donors was expected.

The chain employs TRBV6-5 and TRBJ1-5; D gene ambiguous. The receptor's source is a man between 18 and 29 years old in good health. The sample taken for sequencing was memory CD4+ T cells sorted from blood. The subset: CD45RA-negative fraction. The CDR3 sequence: CASSYGQANQPQHF. The CDR3 coding sequence is TGTGCCAGCAGTTACGGGCAGGCAAATCAGCCCCAGCATTTT.